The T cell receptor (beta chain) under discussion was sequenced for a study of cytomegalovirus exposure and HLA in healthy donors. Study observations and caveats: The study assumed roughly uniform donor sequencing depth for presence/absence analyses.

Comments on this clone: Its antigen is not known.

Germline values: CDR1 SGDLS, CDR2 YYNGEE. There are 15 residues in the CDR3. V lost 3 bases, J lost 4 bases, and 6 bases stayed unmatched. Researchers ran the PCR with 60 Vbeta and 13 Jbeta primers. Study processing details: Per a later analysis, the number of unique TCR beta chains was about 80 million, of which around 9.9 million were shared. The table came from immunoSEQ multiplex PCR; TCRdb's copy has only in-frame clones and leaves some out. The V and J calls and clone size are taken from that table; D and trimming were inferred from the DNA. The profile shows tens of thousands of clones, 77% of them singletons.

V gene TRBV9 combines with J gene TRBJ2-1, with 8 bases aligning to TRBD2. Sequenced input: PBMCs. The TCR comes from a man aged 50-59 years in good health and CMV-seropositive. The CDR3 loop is CASSASSGFYNEQFF. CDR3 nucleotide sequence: TGTGCCAGCAGCGCCTCTAGCGGGTTTTACAATGAGCAGTTCTTC.